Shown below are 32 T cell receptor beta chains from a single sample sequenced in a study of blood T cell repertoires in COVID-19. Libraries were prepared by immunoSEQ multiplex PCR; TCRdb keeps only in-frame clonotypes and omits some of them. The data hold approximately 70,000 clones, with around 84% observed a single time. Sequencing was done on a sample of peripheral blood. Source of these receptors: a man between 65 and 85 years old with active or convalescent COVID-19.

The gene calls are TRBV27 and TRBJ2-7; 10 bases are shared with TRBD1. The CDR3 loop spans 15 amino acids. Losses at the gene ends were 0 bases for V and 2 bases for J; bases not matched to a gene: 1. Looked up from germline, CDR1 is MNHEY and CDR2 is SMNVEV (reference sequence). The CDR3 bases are TGTGCCAGCAGTTTATCCGGACAGGGGGCCTACGAGCAGTACTTC. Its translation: CASSLSGQGAYEQYF.

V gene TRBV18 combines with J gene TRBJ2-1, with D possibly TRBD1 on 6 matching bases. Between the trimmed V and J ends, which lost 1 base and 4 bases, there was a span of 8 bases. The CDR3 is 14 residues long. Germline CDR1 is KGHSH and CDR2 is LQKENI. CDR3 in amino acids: CASSPRQGYNEQFF. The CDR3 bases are TGTGCCAGCTCACCACGGCAGGGGTACAATGAGCAGTTCTTC.

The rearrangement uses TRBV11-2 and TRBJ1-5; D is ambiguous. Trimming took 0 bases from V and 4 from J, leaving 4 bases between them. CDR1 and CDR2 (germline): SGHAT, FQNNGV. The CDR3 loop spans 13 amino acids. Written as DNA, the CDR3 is TGTGCCAGCAGCTTAGATCTAAATCAGCCCCAGCATTTT. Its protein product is CASSLDLNQPQHF.

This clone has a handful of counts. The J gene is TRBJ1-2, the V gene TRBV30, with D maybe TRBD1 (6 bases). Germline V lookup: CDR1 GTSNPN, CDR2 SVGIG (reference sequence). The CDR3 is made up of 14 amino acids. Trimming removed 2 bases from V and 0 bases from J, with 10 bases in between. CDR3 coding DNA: TGTGCCTGGAGTAAAGCAGGGGCTAACTATGGCTACACCTTC. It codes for CAWSKAGANYGYTF.

The CDR3 DNA reads as TGTGCCAGCAGTGAAGCGCATCACAGGGGAAGAGGCTACACCTTC. Its protein product is CASSEAHHRGRGYTF. The chain joins TRBV2 to TRBJ1-2, with 7 bases aligning to TRBD1. Germline CDR1 and CDR2: SNHLY and FYNNEI. The CDR3 has 15 amino acids. Unmatched junction bases numbered 9, after V lost 0 bases and J lost 8 bases.

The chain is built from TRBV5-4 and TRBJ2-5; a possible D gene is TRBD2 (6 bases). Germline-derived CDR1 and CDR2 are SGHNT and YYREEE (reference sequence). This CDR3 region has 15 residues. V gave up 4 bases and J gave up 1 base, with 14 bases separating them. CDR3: CASSQSGYSQETQYF. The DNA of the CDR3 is TGTGCCAGCAGCCAAAGCGGGTACTCCCAAGAGACCCAGTACTTC.

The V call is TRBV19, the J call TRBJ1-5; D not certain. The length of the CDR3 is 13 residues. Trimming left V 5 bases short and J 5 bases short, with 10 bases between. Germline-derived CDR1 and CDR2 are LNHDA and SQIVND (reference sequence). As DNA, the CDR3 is TGTGCCAGTAGTGCCTCAGGCTATCAGCCCCAGCATTTT. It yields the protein CASSASGYQPQHF.

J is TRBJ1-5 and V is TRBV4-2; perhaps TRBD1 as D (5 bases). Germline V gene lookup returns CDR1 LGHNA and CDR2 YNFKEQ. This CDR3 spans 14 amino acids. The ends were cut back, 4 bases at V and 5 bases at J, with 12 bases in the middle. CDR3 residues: CASSPWTTDQPQHF. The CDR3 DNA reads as TGTGCCAGCAGCCCTTGGACAACCGATCAGCCCCAGCATTTT.

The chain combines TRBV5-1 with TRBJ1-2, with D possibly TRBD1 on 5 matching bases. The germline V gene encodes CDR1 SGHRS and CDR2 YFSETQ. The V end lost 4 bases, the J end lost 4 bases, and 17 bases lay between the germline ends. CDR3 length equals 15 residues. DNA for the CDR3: TGCGCCAGCAGCGCCGAAGCAGGGTGGGCCTATGGCTACACCTTC. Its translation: CASSAEAGWAYGYTF.

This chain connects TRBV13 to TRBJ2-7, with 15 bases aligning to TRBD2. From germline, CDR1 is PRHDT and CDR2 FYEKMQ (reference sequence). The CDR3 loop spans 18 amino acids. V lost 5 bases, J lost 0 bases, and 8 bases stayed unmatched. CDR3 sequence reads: CASSPGTSGRPDSYEQYF. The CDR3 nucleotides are TGTGCCAGCAGCCCCGGGACTAGCGGGAGGCCCGACTCCTACGAGCAGTACTTC.

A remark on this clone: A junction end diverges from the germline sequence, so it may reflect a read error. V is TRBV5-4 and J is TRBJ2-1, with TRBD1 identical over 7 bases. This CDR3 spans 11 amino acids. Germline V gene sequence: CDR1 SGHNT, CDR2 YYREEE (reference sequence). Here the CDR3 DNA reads TGTGCCAGCAGTTCTGACAGGGTTAAACTCTTC. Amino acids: CASSSDRVKLF.

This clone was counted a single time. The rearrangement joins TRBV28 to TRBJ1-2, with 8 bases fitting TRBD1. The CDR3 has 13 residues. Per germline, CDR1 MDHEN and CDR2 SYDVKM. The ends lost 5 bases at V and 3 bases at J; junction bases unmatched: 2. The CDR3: CASSHRGDYGYTF. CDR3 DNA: TGTGCCAGCAGTCACAGGGGGGACTATGGCTACACCTTC.

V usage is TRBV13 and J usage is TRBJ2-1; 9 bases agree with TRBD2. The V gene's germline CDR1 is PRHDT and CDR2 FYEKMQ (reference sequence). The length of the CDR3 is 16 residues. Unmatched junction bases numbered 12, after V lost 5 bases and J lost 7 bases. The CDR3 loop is CASSPQGGRARNEQFF. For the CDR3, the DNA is TGTGCCAGCAGCCCCCAAGGCGGGAGGGCCAGGAATGAGCAGTTCTTC.

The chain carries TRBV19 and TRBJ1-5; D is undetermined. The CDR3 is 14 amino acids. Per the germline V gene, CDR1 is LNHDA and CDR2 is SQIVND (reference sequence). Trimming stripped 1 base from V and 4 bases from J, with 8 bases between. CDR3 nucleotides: TGTGCCAGTAGTATAGGGTTGCGGAATCAGCCCCAGCATTTT. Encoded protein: CASSIGLRNQPQHF.

The CDR3 is CASSLRVGANEQFF. The CDR3 bases are TGTGCCAGCAGCTTACGGGTGGGGGCGAATGAGCAGTTCTTC. The chain uses TRBV3-1 (or the pseudogene TRBV3-2) and TRBJ2-1, with D perhaps matching TRBD1 (6 bases). In germline, CDR1 is LGHDT, CDR2 YNNKEL (reference sequence). CDR3 length: 14 amino acids. V lost 5 bases and J lost 7, with 15 bases in between.

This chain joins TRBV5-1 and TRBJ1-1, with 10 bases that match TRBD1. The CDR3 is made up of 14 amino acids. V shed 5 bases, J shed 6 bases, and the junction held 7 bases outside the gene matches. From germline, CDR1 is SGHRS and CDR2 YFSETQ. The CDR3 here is CASSQAGTGAEAFF. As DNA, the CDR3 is TGCGCCAGCAGTCAAGCCGGGACAGGGGCTGAAGCTTTCTTT.

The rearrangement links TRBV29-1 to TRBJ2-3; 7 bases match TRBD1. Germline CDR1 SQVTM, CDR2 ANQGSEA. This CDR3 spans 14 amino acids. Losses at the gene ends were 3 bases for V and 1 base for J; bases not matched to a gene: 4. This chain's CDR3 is CSVDYDRGTDTQYF. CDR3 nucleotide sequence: TGCAGCGTTGATTACGACAGGGGCACAGATACGCAGTATTTT.

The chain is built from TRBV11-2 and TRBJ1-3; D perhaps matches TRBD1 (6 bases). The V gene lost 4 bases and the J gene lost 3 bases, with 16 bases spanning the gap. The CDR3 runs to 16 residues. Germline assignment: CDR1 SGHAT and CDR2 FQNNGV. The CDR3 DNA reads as TGTGCCAGCAGCTCAGCTGGGGGCCCGGTTGGAAACACCATATATTTT. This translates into CASSSAGGPVGNTIYF.

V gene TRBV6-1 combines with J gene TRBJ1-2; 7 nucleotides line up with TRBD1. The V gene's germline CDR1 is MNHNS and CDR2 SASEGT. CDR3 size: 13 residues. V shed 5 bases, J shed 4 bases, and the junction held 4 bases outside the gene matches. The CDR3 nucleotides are TGTGCCAGCAGTAATTCAGGGGGCTATGGCTACACCTTC. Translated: CASSNSGGYGYTF.

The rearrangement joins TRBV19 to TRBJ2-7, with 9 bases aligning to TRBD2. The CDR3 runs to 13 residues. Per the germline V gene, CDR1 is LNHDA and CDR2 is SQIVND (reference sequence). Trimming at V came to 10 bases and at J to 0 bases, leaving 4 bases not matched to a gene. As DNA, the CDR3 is TGTGCCACCCAGACTAGCGGCTCCTACGAGCAGTACTTC. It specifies CATQTSGSYEQYF.

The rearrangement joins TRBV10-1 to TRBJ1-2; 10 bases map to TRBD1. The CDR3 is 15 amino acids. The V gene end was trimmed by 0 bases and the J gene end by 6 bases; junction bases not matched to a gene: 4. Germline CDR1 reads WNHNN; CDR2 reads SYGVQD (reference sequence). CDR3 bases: TGCGCCAGCAGTGAGTCGACAGGGGGCCCGGATGGCTACACCTTC. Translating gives CASSESTGGPDGYTF.

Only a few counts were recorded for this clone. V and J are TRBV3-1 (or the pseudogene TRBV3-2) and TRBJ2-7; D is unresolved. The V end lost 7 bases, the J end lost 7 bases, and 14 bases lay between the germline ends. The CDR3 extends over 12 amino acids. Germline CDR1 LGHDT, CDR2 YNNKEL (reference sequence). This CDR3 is CASNGYSSEQYF. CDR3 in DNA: TGTGCCAGCAACGGGTACTCTAGTGAGCAGTACTTC.

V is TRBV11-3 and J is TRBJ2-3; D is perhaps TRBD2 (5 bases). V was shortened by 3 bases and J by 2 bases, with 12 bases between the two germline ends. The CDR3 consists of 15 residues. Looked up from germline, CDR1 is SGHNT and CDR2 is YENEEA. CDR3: CASSFGRAATDTQYF. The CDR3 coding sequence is TGTGCCAGCAGCTTTGGGCGGGCGGCCACAGATACGCAGTATTTT.

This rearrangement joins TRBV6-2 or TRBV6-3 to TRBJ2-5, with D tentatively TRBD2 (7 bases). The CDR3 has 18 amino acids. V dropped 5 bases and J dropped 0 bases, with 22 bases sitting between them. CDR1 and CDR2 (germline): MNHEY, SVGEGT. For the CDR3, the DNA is TGTGCCAGCAGTCCACGGGGGGCCTCTAGAAGTTACCAAGAGACCCAGTACTTC. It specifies CASSPRGASRSYQETQYF.

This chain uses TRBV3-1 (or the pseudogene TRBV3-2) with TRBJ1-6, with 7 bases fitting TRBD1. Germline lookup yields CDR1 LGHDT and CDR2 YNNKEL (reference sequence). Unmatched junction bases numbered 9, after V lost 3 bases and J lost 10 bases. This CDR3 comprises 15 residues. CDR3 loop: CASSQQQGFYSPLHF. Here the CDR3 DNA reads TGTGCCAGCAGCCAGCAACAGGGGTTCTACTCACCCCTCCACTTT.

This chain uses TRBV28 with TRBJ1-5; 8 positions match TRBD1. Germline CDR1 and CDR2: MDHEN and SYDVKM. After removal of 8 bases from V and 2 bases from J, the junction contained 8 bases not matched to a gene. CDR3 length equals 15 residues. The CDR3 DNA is TGTGCCAGCCCGGACAGGGACATAGGCAATCAGCCCCAGCATTTT. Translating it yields CASPDRDIGNQPQHF.

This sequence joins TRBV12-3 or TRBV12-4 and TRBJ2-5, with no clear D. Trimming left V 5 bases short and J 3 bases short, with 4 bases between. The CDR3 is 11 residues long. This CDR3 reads CASSPKETQYF. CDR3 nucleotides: TGTGCCAGCAGTCCCAAAGAGACCCAGTACTTC.

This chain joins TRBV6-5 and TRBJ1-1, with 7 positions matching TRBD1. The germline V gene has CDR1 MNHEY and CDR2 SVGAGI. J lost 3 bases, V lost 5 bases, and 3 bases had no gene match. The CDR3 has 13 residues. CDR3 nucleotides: TGTGCCAGCAGTATCGACAGGGACACTGAAGCTTTCTTT. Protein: CASSIDRDTEAFF.

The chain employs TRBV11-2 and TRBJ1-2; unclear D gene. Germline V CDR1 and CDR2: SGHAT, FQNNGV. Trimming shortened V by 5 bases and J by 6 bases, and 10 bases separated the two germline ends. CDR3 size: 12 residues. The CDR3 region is CASSALEDGYTF. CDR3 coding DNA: TGTGCCAGCAGCGCTTTGGAGGATGGCTACACCTTC.

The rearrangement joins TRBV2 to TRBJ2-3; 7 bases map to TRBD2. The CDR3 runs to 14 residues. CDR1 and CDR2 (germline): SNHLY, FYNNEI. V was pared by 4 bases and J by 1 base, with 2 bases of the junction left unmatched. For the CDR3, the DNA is TGTGCCAGCAGTGCAGCGGGGCGCACAGATACGCAGTATTTT. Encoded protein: CASSAAGRTDTQYF.

The CDR3 loop is CASSLTGSYYGYTF. CDR3 DNA sequence: TGTGCCAGCAGCTTAACAGGGTCCTACTATGGCTACACCTTC. This sequence joins TRBV7-9 and TRBJ1-2; a weak D match, TRBD1 (6 bases). V was shortened by 2 bases and J by 3 bases, with 10 bases between the two germline ends. CDR3 size: 14 residues. Germline V gene data show CDR1 as SEHNR and CDR2 as FQNEAQ (reference sequence).

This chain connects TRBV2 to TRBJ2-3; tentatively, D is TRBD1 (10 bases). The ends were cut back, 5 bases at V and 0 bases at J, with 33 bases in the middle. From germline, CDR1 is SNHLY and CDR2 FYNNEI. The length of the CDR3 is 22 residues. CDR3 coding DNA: TGTGCCAGCAGTAGGGACAGGGGCCTCGTTCTAGCGGGGATATCTAGCACAGATACGCAGTATTTT. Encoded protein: CASSRDRGLVLAGISSTDTQYF. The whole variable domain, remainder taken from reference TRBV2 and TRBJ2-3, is EPEVTQTPSHQVTQMGQEVILRCVPISNHLYFYWYRQILGQKVEFLVSFYNNEISEKSEIFDDQFSVERPDGSNFTLKIRSTKLEDSAMYFCASSRDRGLVLAGISSTDTQYFGPGTRLTVL.